This T cell receptor (beta chain) was sequenced in a study of identifying expanded T cells in peripheral blood. Comment on this clone: Its target is unknown.

No infections or other immune events were documented during collection. Per germline, CDR1 SEHNR and CDR2 FQNEAQ (reference sequence). The V end lost 5 bases, the J end lost 5 bases, and 13 bases lay between the germline ends. The CDR3 is 15 amino acids. The repertoire was sequenced with immunoSEQ multiplex PCR; TCRdb's copy has only in-frame clones and lacks some. Among about 130,000 clones listed, 86% were seen once. Study findings and constraints: Clone count variance between roughly 2-week samples rose with total template count. Over two and four weeks, about 16 and 20 clones changed, versus 1.2 between replicates.

The sample comprised blood. The chain employs TRBV7-9 and TRBJ1-6; D is possibly TRBD1 (6 bases). This receptor was identified in a person between 18 and 75 years old in good health. The CDR3, as DNA: TGTGCCAGCAGCGCACAGGGACCGAATAATTCACCCCTCCACTTT. Protein sequence: CASSAQGPNNSPLHF.